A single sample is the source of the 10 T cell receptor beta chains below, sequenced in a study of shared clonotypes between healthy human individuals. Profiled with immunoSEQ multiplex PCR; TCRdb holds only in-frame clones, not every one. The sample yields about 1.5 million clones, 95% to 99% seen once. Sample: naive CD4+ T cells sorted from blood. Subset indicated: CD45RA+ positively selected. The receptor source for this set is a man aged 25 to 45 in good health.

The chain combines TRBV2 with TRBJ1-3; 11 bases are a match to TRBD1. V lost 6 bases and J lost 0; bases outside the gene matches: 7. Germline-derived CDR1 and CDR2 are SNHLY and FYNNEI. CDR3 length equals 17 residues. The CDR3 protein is CASRDRGLWNSGNTIYF. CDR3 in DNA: TGTGCCAGCAGGGACAGGGGGCTATGGAACTCTGGAAACACCATATATTTT.

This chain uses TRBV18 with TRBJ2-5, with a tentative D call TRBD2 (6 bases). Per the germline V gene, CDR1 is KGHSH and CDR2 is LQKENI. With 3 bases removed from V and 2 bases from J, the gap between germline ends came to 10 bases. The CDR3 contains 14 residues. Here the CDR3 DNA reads TGTGCCAGCTCACCGCTAGCGCAACAAGAGACCCAGTACTTC. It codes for CASSPLAQQETQYF.

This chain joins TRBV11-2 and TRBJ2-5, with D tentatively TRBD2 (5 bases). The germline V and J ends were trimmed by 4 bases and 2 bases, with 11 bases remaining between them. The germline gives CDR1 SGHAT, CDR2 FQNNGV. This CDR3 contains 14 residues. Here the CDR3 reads CASSWRTWQETQYF. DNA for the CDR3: TGTGCCAGCAGCTGGAGGACTTGGCAAGAGACCCAGTACTTC. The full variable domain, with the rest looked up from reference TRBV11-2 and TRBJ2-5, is EAGVAQSPRYKIIEKRQSVAFWCNPISGHATLYWYQQILGQGPKLLIQFQNNGVVDDSQLPKDRFSAERLKGVDSTLKIQPAKLEDSAVYLCASSWRTWQETQYFGPGTRLLVL.

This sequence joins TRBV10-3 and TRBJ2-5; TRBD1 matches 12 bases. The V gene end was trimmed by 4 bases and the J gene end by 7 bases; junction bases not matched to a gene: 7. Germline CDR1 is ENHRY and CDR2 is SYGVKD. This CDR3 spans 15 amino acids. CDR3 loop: CAISGSGTGGRTQYF. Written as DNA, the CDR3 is TGTGCCATCAGTGGATCCGGGACAGGGGGCAGGACCCAGTACTTC.

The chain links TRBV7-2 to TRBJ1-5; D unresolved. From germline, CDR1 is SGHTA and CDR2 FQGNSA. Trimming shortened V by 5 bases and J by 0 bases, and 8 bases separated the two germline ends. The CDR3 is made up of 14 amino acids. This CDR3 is CASSPVHSNQPQHF. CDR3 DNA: TGTGCCAGCAGCCCCGTCCATAGCAATCAGCCCCAGCATTTT.

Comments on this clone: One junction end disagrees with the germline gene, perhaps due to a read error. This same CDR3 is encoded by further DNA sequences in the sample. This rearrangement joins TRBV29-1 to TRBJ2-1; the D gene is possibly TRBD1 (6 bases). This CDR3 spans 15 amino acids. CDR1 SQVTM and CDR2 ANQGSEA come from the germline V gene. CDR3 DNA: TGCAGCGTGGAAGGGGGTGCAGTCTCCTACAATGAGCAGTTCTTC. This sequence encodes CSVEGGAVSYNEQFF.

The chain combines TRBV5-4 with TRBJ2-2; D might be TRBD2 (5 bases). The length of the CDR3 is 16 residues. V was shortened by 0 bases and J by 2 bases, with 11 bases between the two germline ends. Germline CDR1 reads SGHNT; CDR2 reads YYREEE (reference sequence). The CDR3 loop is CASSLALRGNTGELFF. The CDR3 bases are TGTGCCAGCAGCTTGGCCTTACGGGGAAACACCGGGGAGCTGTTTTTT.

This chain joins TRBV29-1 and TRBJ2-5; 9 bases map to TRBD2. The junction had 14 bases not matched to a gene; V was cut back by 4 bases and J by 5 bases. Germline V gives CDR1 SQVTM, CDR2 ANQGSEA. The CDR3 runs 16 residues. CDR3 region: CSVGGPGGRARETQYF. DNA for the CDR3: TGCAGCGTTGGGGGACCTGGCGGGAGGGCCCGGGAGACCCAGTACTTC.

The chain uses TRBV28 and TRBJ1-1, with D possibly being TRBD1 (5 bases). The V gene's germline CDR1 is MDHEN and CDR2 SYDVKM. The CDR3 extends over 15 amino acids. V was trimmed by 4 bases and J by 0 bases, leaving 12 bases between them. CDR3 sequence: CASSSYRRMNTEAFF. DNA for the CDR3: TGTGCCAGCAGTTCCTACAGGCGCATGAACACTGAAGCTTTCTTT.

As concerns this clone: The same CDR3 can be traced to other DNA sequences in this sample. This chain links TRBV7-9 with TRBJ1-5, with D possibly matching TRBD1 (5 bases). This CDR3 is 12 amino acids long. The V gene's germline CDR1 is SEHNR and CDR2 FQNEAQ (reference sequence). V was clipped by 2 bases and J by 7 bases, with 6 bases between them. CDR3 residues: CASSLRGQPQHF. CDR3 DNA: TGTGCCAGCAGCTTAAGGGGACAGCCCCAGCATTTT.